The clone carrying this TCR beta chain was counted only a few times. The data were taken from a study of blood T cell repertoires in COVID-19. Across the study: T cells, B-cell-depleted T cells, or PBMCs supplied cDNA or gDNA.

The authors' processing: Amplification from reference gene primers served as the basis for estimated nucleated cell counts. Profiling relied on immunoSEQ multiplex PCR, and the TCRdb table lists in-frame clones only, not all of them. V and J calls and clone size are given by that table; D and trimming were obtained from the DNA. The sample includes about 240,000 clones, around 90% of them seen just once. Sequenced: peripheral blood. This TCR was recovered from a man aged 55 to 70 who had recovered from COVID-19.

CDR3 amino acids: CASSGQGSKQPQHF. CDR3 DNA: TGTGCCAGTAGTGGCCAGGGGAGTAAACAGCCCCAGCATTTT. This chain connects TRBV19 to TRBJ1-5, with D possibly matching TRBD1 (6 bases). The germline V gene encodes CDR1 LNHDA and CDR2 SQIVND (reference sequence). There are 14 residues in the CDR3. With 5 bases removed from V and 7 bases from J, the gap between germline ends came to 15 bases. The variable domain in full, with the rest retrieved from reference TRBV19 and TRBJ1-5, is DGGITQSPKYLFRKEGQNVTLSCEQNLNHDAMYWYRQDPGQGLRLIYYSQIVNDFQKGDIAEGYSVSREKKESFPLTVTSAQKNPTAFYLCASSGQGSKQPQHFGDGTRLSIL.